Detailed here is one T cell receptor beta chain. The data stem from a study of blood T cell repertoires in COVID-19. As for the study in general: PBMCs, B-cell-depleted T cells, or T cells were the source of the cDNA or gDNA that made up the material.

Trimming removed 2 bases from V and 6 bases from J; junction bases left unmatched: 12. Germline lookup yields CDR1 KGHSH and CDR2 LQKENI. This CDR3 spans 17 amino acids. Methods used by the authors: Estimates of nucleated cell counts were drawn from the amplification of reference gene primers. TCRdb's table, derived via immunoSEQ multiplex PCR, lists solely in-frame clones and lacks some. D and trimming come from the DNA, and the V and J calls and clone size come from that table. The data contain about 190,000 clones, roughly nine tenths of them singletons. The receptor comes from a young man with acute or convalescent COVID-19. Sequencing used peripheral blood. This chain uses TRBV18 with TRBJ2-1, with 8 bases identical to TRBD1. CDR3 sequence (DNA): TGTGCCAGCTCACCAGTACAGGGGGTCCCCATCAGCAATGAGCAGTTCTTC. This encodes CASSPVQGVPISNEQFF.